This T cell receptor (beta chain) was documented in a study of blood T cell repertoires in COVID-19. Study-wide context: The cDNA or gDNA used as material had been derived from T cells, B-cell-depleted T cells, or PBMCs.

Trimming took off 3 bases at V and 3 bases at J, with 12 bases between the two ends. This CDR3 is 15 amino acids long. Germline values: CDR1 LNHDA, CDR2 SQIVND (reference sequence). Cohort 3 recovery required two negative PCRs, clearance, or symptom resolution. The method was immunoSEQ multiplex PCR; TCRdb's version includes in-frame clones alone and lacks a portion of them. This sample carries about 370,000 clones, approximately 92% of them seen once, and the ten largest clones take 0.95% to 1.1%. The V gene is TRBV19, the J gene TRBJ1-5, with D unclear. The sequence derives from a man between 18 and 29 years old who had recovered from COVID-19. The sequencing input was PBMCs or T cells enriched from blood (not recorded which). The CDR3 nucleotides are TGTGCCAGTAGTATGGATCTAGTGAACAATCAGCCCCAGCATTTT. Protein sequence: CASSMDLVNNQPQHF. The whole variable domain, remainder taken from reference TRBV19 and TRBJ1-5, is DGGITQSPKYLFRKEGQNVTLSCEQNLNHDAMYWYRQDPGQGLRLIYYSQIVNDFQKGDIAEGYSVSREKKESFPLTVTSAQKNPTAFYLCASSMDLVNNQPQHFGDGTRLSIL.